Listed below are T cell receptor beta chains from one sample, sequenced in a study of response to subunit inactivated influenza vaccine. TCRdb re-called the RT-PCR reads through MiXCR, storing one row per CDR3 protein. This table holds roughly 780,000 distinct CDR3 sequences, less than 20% found once. The material was PBMCs from blood, obtained approximately 5 days after vaccination. Receptor source: a man aged 50 to 60 who received an inactivated influenza vaccine. CDR3s include the opening cysteine and the closing phenylalanine or tryptophan. Fields, in order: J gene, D gene, clone size, V gene, CDR3 DNA, CDR3 protein. A D gene is named only where the DNA matches it firmly. Size is stated for part of the rows, as once, few or many counts, or as a class when the clone is expanded.

TRBJ1-1 | TRBD1 | few | TRBV29-1 | TGCAGCGTTGATACTAGGGACAGGGCTGGTGAAGCTTTCTTT | CSVDTRDRAGEAFF
TRBJ2-3 | . | many | TRBV29-1 | TGCAGCGTTGACCGAGGGGGGGTTGCCTACCTTTTAGATACGCAGTATTTT | CSVDRGGVAYLLDTQYF
TRBJ2-1 | TRBD2 | . | TRBV20-1 | TGCAGTGCTAGCCCTAGCGGGCCTAGCTCCTACATTGAGCAGTTCTTC | CSASPSGPSSYIEQFF
TRBJ2-3 | . | . | TRBV20-1 | TGCAGTGCTCGATCCCGGGACCGTCGGCAGTATTTT | CSARSRDRRQYF
TRBJ2-2 | . | . | TRBV3-1 | TGTGCCAGCAGCCCTTCTAGCCGCAGAAACACCGGGGAGCTGTTTTTT | CASSPSSRRNTGELFF
TRBJ1-4 | . | . | TRBV7-9 | TGTGCCAGCAGCATCGGGACGGGGGAAAAACTGTTTTTT | CASSIGTGEKLFF
TRBJ1-2 | . | . | TRBV12-3/TRBV12-4 | TGTGCCAGCAGTGCTTCCAGGGTAGGGTATTCTGGCTACACCTTC | CASSASRVGYSGYTF
TRBJ1-3 | . | . | TRBV4-1 | TGCGCCAGCAGAGTGTCGAGGCAGGAACATGTAAGGAACACCATATATTTT | CASRVSRQEHVRNTIYF
TRBJ1-1 | . | . | TRBV28 | TGTGCCAGCAGCAACAGGGTGGAGGCTTTCTTT | CASSNRVEAFF
TRBJ2-2 | TRBD2 | few | TRBV10-3 | TGTGCCATCAGACGTCTAGCGGGAGTCGGGGACACCGGGGAGCTGTTTTTT | CAIRRLAGVGDTGELFF
TRBJ2-7 | TRBD2 | . | TRBV7-9 | TGTGCCAGCAGCCGTGTGGGGACTAAAGCCTACGAGCAGTACTTC | CASSRVGTKAYEQYF
TRBJ1-1 | . | many | TRBV7-9 | TGTGCCAGCAGCTTCGACGGGAACACTGAAGCTTTCTTT | CASSFDGNTEAFF
TRBJ2-6 | . | . | TRBV7-2 | TGTGCCAGCAGCTTAGCTTCCGGACCCGGGGCCAACGTCCTGACTTTC | CASSLASGPGANVLTF
TRBJ1-6 | TRBD1 | few | TRBV5-6 | TGTGCCAGCAGCTTTTACAGGGGTTACTCACCCCTCCACTTT | CASSFYRGYSPLHF